The 18 T cell receptor beta chains below all came from one sample that was sequenced in a study of blood T cell repertoires in COVID-19. Clones were read by immunoSEQ multiplex PCR, and TCRdb kept only the in-frame ones, dropping some. The sample holds about 150,000 clones, roughly 80% seen once. Material: PBMCs or T cells enriched from blood (not recorded which). The origin of the receptors is a woman aged 45 to 65 who had recovered from COVID-19.

V is TRBV12-3 or TRBV12-4 and J is TRBJ2-7; D is possibly TRBD2 (5 bases). The CDR3 is 13 residues long. V lost 3 bases to trimming and J lost 2 bases, with 8 bases between them. CDR3 sequence: CASSFGLTYEQYF. As DNA, the CDR3 is TGTGCCAGCAGTTTCGGACTTACCTACGAGCAGTACTTC.

This chain joins TRBV5-1 and TRBJ2-7; 14 nucleotides align to TRBD2. The CDR3 is made up of 14 amino acids. CDR1 is SGHRS and CDR2 is YFSETQ in the germline V gene. With 8 bases clipped from V and 4 bases from J, the junction kept 5 bases outside the gene matches. The CDR3 DNA follows: TGCGCCAGTCGACTAGCGGGGGGGCCATACGAGCAGTACTTC. Residues: CASRLAGGPYEQYF.

The chain has TRBV24-1 and TRBJ2-1; TRBD2 aligns across 10 bases. CDR1 KGHDR and CDR2 SFDVKD come from the germline V gene. Losses at the gene ends were 3 bases for V and 8 bases for J; bases not matched to a gene: 9. This CDR3 has 16 residues. The CDR3 bases are TGTGCCACCAGTGATAATAGCGGGGGGCCGTACGATGAGCAGTTCTTC. This gives the protein CATSDNSGGPYDEQFF.

The chain links TRBV2 to TRBJ1-1; D ambiguous. V shed 6 bases and J shed 1 base, with 6 bases lying between them. The length of the CDR3 is 12 residues. CDR1 SNHLY and CDR2 FYNNEI come from the germline V gene. The CDR3 DNA follows: TGTGCCAGCAGGGAGGCGAACACTGAAGCTTTCTTT. It specifies CASREANTEAFF.

The chain links TRBV19 to TRBJ1-2, with 8 bases matching TRBD1. V was pared by 7 bases and J by 8 bases, with 21 bases of the junction left unmatched. The CDR3 runs to 17 residues. The V gene's germline CDR1 is LNHDA and CDR2 SQIVND (reference sequence). The CDR3 sequence is CASTGARQGINQGGYTF. The CDR3 DNA reads as TGTGCCAGTACCGGCGCCCGACAGGGGATCAACCAAGGGGGCTACACCTTC.

The table lists this clone with a count of one. This sequence joins TRBV19 and TRBJ1-4; no reliable D call. The CDR3 is made up of 14 amino acids. Germline assignment: CDR1 LNHDA and CDR2 SQIVND (reference sequence). V lost 1 base and J 5 bases, leaving 8 bases between the germline ends. The chain's CDR3 is CASSIVAGNEKLFF. DNA for the CDR3: TGTGCCAGTAGTATAGTGGCAGGAAATGAAAAACTGTTTTTT. Variable domain in full (rest from reference TRBV19 and TRBJ1-4): DGGITQSPKYLFRKEGQNVTLSCEQNLNHDAMYWYRQDPGQGLRLIYYSQIVNDFQKGDIAEGYSVSREKKESFPLTVTSAQKNPTAFYLCASSIVAGNEKLFFGSGTQLSVL.

This chain joins TRBV10-3 and TRBJ1-4; D not resolved. The germline V gene has CDR1 ENHRY and CDR2 SYGVKD. The CDR3 runs 13 residues. The germline V and J ends were trimmed by 6 bases and 3 bases, with 8 bases remaining between them. CDR3 nucleotide sequence: TGTGCCATCAGCCCTGTCTCTAATGAAAAACTGTTTTTT. This encodes CAISPVSNEKLFF.

The chain couples TRBV6-5 to TRBJ1-2, with D possibly TRBD1 on 6 matching bases. Germline assignment: CDR1 MNHEY and CDR2 SVGAGI. The CDR3 totals 15 residues. V dropped 8 bases and J dropped 7 bases, with 23 bases sitting between them. CDR3 residues: CASEGFLAGGGGYTF. DNA of the CDR3: TGTGCCAGCGAGGGGTTTTTGGCTGGGGGCGGTGGCTACACCTTC.

This sequence joins TRBV9 and TRBJ2-7; 8 bases fit TRBD1. CDR1 and CDR2 from the germline V gene are SGDLS and YYNGEE. This CDR3 is built from 14 residues. Trimming cost V 0 bases and J 6 bases; bases outside gene matches: 5. The CDR3 DNA reads as TGTGCCAGCAGCGTAGAGGGACAGGTTCTCGAGCAGTACTTC. This encodes CASSVEGQVLEQYF.

The chain is built from TRBV6-1 and TRBJ1-2; D may be TRBD1 (6 bases). The CDR3 is 16 residues long. The V end was cut by 3 bases, the J end by 8 bases, with 22 bases between. The germline V gene encodes CDR1 MNHNS and CDR2 SASEGT. The CDR3 nucleotides read TGTGCCAGCAGTGACCCCCGGACAGACGGAGTTCGGGGCTACACCTTC. Its protein is CASSDPRTDGVRGYTF.

The chain recombines TRBV7-9 with TRBJ2-7; 8 bases align to TRBD2. Per the germline V gene, CDR1 is SEHNR and CDR2 is FQNEAQ (reference sequence). The CDR3 extends over 13 amino acids. The V and J ends lost 4 bases and 9 bases, in that order; junction bases with no gene match: 8. CDR3 region: CASSSGTSSAQYV. The CDR3, as DNA: TGTGCCAGCAGCTCCGGGACTAGTTCGGCGCAGTACGTC.

The chain uses TRBV5-6 and TRBJ1-5; D perhaps matches TRBD1 (5 bases). This CDR3 has 15 residues. V gave up 4 bases and J gave up 5 bases, with 16 bases separating them. Germline V CDR1 and CDR2: SGHDT, YYEEEE. DNA of the CDR3: TGTGCCAGCAGCGCATTCGGCAGGGACTATCAGCCCCAGCATTTT. This encodes CASSAFGRDYQPQHF.

This clone was counted ten times or more. The chain couples TRBV11-1 to TRBJ2-3; D is undetermined. Trimming took 1 base from V and 3 from J, leaving 8 bases between them. Germline V lookup: CDR1 SGHAT, CDR2 FQDESV (reference sequence). The CDR3 has 14 amino acids. The CDR3 reads CASSLDLATDTQYF. CDR3 sequence (DNA): TGTGCCAGCAGCTTAGACCTCGCGACAGATACGCAGTATTTT.

The rearrangement links TRBV29-1 to TRBJ2-1; no reliable D call. The V gene's germline CDR1 is SQVTM and CDR2 ANQGSEA. CDR3 length equals 14 residues. Trimming left V 7 bases short and J 0 bases short, with 13 bases between. The CDR3: CSAARGNSYNEQFF. As DNA, the CDR3 is TGCAGCGCAGCGAGAGGAAACTCCTACAATGAGCAGTTCTTC.

In DNA form, the CDR3 reads TGTGCCAGCTCACCAATCGGAGATTTGAGCACAGATACGCAGTATTTT. Its translation is CASSPIGDLSTDTQYF. The chain carries TRBV18 and TRBJ2-3; D is unclear. V dropped 2 bases and J dropped 0 bases, with 12 bases sitting between them. Germline CDR1 is KGHSH and CDR2 is LQKENI. The CDR3 is 16 residues long.

V usage is TRBV16 and J usage is TRBJ2-1; 7 bases line up with TRBD2. Germline V gene sequence: CDR1 KGHSY, CDR2 FQNENV. V lost 7 bases and J lost 10; bases outside the gene matches: 10. This CDR3 contains 13 residues. This CDR3 is CASTQLGGREQFF. The CDR3 DNA follows: TGTGCCAGCACACAACTGGGAGGGCGAGAGCAGTTCTTC.

This clone was seen more than once but under ten times. Written as DNA, the CDR3 is TGTGCCTGGAGAATATTGGGCAGGGGGGACGAGCAGTACTTC. It encodes CAWRILGRGDEQYF. The chain links TRBV30 to TRBJ2-7; the D gene is possibly TRBD1 (7 bases). CDR1 is GTSNPN and CDR2 is SVGIG in the germline V gene (reference sequence). The CDR3 contains 14 residues. V was pared by 3 bases and J by 5 bases, with 17 bases between.

The chain recombines TRBV6-5 with TRBJ1-5, with D possibly matching TRBD1 (6 bases). The germline V gene has CDR1 MNHEY and CDR2 SVGAGI. The length of the CDR3 is 15 residues. The V gene lost 6 bases and the J gene lost 1 base, with 13 bases spanning the gap. The CDR3 sequence is CASSRGGQSNQPQHF. The CDR3 region has the DNA TGTGCCAGCAGCCGGGGGGGCCAGAGCAATCAGCCCCAGCATTTT.